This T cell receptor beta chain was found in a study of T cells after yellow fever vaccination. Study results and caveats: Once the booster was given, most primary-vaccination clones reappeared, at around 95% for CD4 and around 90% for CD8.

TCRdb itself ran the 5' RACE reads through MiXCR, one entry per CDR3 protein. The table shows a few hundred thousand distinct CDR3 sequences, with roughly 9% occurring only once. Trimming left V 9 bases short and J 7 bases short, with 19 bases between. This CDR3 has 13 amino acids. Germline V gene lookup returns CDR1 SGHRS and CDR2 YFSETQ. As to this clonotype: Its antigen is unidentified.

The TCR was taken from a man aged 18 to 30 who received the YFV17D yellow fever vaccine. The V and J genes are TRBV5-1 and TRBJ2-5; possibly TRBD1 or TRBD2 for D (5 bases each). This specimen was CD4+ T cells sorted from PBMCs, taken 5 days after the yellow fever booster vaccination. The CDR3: CATQTGDLGTQYF. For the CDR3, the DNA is TGCGCCACTCAGACCGGGGACCTAGGGACCCAGTACTTC. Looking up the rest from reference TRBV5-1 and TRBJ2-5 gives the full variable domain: KAGVTQTPRYLIKTRGQQVTLSCSPISGHRSVSWYQQTPGQGLQFLFEYFSETQRNKGNFPGRFSGRQFSNSRSEMNVSTLELGDSALYLCATQTGDLGTQYFGPGTRLLVL.